The 18 T cell receptor beta chains listed next were all sequenced from one sample in a study of cytomegalovirus exposure and HLA in healthy donors. PCR was performed using 60 Vbeta and 13 Jbeta primers. TCRdb keeps only in-frame clones here, not all; method: immunoSEQ multiplex PCR. In the table there are some 150,000 clones, just under 70% of which are singletons. What was sequenced was PBMCs. The receptors come from a man aged 55-75 years in good health and CMV-seronegative.

V usage is TRBV28 and J usage is TRBJ2-7; D might be TRBD2 (6 bases). V was clipped by 8 bases and J by 3 bases, with 14 bases between them. Germline V gene lookup returns CDR1 MDHEN and CDR2 SYDVKM. The CDR3 consists of 13 residues. DNA for the CDR3: TGTGCCAGCCGTCGCCGGGGGATCTACGAGCAGTACTTC. As protein: CASRRRGIYEQYF.

The chain has TRBV5-6 and TRBJ2-5; D is perhaps TRBD1 (5 bases). Deletions cut 0 bases from V and 1 base from J, with 10 bases between. Germline V gives CDR1 SGHDT, CDR2 YYEEEE. This CDR3 has 15 amino acids. As DNA, the CDR3 is TGTGCCAGCAGCTTGGTGACAGAGTTCCAAGAGACCCAGTACTTC. Translation gives CASSLVTEFQETQYF.

The V call is TRBV28, the J call TRBJ1-1, with D perhaps matching TRBD1 (6 bases). The CDR3 loop spans 15 amino acids. V was cut by 7 bases and J by 4 bases, with 19 bases left in between. CDR1 and CDR2 from the germline V gene are MDHEN and SYDVKM. The CDR3 sequence: CASTQIRGAGTEAFF. As DNA, the CDR3 is TGTGCCAGCACGCAGATCAGGGGCGCGGGCACTGAAGCTTTCTTT.

V is TRBV28 and J is TRBJ2-7; TRBD2 agrees at 16 bases. The CDR3 contains 18 residues. Germline V lookup: CDR1 MDHEN, CDR2 SYDVKM. V dropped 2 bases and J dropped 2; count of bases not matched to a gene: 6. The CDR3 DNA follows: TGTGCCAGCAGTTTAATGGGACTAGCGGGAGGGCCCCCCTACGAGCAGTACTTC. As protein: CASSLMGLAGGPPYEQYF. The entire variable domain, with the rest obtained from reference TRBV28 and TRBJ2-7, is as follows: DVKVTQSSRYLVKRTGEKVFLECVQDMDHENMFWYRQDPGLGLRLIYFSYDVKMKEKGDIPEGYSVSREKKERFSLILESASTNQTSMYLCASSLMGLAGGPPYEQYFGPGTRLTVT.

The CDR3 DNA follows: TGTGCCAGCAGCCGGAGGTCGGAAGAGCAGTACTTC. Translating it yields CASSRRSEEQYF. The chain employs TRBV14 and TRBJ2-7; tentative D call: TRBD2 (5 bases). CDR1 and CDR2 from the germline V gene are SGHDN and FVKESK. V was pared by 4 bases and J by 7 bases, with 11 bases between. The CDR3 contains 12 residues.

This clone was detected a few times. The chain combines TRBV10-1 with TRBJ2-7, with TRBD2 identical over 9 bases. In germline, CDR1 is WNHNN, CDR2 SYGVQD (reference sequence). The V and J ends lost 2 bases and 5 bases, in that order; junction bases with no gene match: 1. This CDR3 has 13 residues. CDR3 loop: CASSEPSGNEQYF. The CDR3 DNA reads as TGCGCCAGCAGTGAGCCTAGCGGGAACGAGCAGTACTTC.

V and J are TRBV6-5 and TRBJ2-1, with 9 bases matching TRBD1. Germline V gene sequence: CDR1 MNHEY, CDR2 SVGAGI. Unmatched junction bases numbered 9, after V lost 9 bases and J lost 6 bases. The length of the CDR3 is 14 residues. Here the CDR3 reads CARLNGTGTNEQFF. Written as DNA, the CDR3 is TGTGCCAGACTGAACGGGACAGGGACCAATGAGCAGTTCTTC.

The V call is TRBV6-6, the J call TRBJ1-2, with 9 bases aligning to TRBD1. CDR3 length: 13 amino acids. The ends lost 9 bases at V and 7 bases at J; junction bases unmatched: 9. The germline V gene has CDR1 MNHNY and CDR2 SVGAGI (reference sequence). The CDR3 DNA is TGTGCCAGTTGGGACAGGGCGACACCTGGCTACACCTTC. Translation: CASWDRATPGYTF.

The rearrangement links TRBV9 to TRBJ2-3; the D gene is possibly TRBD1 (6 bases). Deletions cut 4 bases from V and 6 bases from J, with 15 bases between. Germline V gives CDR1 SGDLS, CDR2 YYNGEE. The CDR3 runs 14 residues. This chain's CDR3 is CASSSQGTQDTQYF. CDR3 nucleotide sequence: TGTGCCAGCAGCTCCCAGGGGACCCAGGATACGCAGTATTTT.

This rearrangement joins TRBV28 to TRBJ2-7; 10 bases align to TRBD2. CDR1 MDHEN and CDR2 SYDVKM come from the germline V gene. CDR3 length equals 15 residues. With 3 bases clipped from V and 3 bases from J, the junction kept 5 bases outside the gene matches. The CDR3, as DNA: TGTGCCAGCAGTTTGTTACTAGCGGGGTACTACGAGCAGTACTTC. It yields the protein CASSLLLAGYYEQYF. Based on the CDR3 plus reference TRBV28 and TRBJ2-7, the full variable domain is DVKVTQSSRYLVKRTGEKVFLECVQDMDHENMFWYRQDPGLGLRLIYFSYDVKMKEKGDIPEGYSVSREKKERFSLILESASTNQTSMYLCASSLLLAGYYEQYFGPGTRLTVT.

The DNA of the CDR3 is TGCGCCAGCAGCCAAGTAGGACAGGGCATTGGCTACACCTTC. Its protein is CASSQVGQGIGYTF. This rearrangement joins TRBV4-3 to TRBJ1-2, with 8 bases fitting TRBD1. After removal of 1 base from V and 7 bases from J, the junction contained 5 bases not matched to a gene. Germline-derived CDR1 and CDR2 are LGHNA and YSLEER. The CDR3 contains 14 residues.

J is TRBJ1-3 and V is TRBV7-8, with D maybe TRBD1 (6 bases). The germline V and J ends were trimmed by 2 bases and 0 bases, with 11 bases remaining between them. Germline assignment: CDR1 SGHVS and CDR2 FQNEAQ. There are 16 residues in the CDR3. Here the CDR3 reads CASSLPGQHSGNTIYF. The CDR3 DNA reads TGTGCCAGCAGCTTACCAGGACAGCACTCTGGAAACACCATATATTTT. Full variable domain (missing parts from reference TRBV7-8 and TRBJ1-3): GAGVSQSPRYKVAKRGQDVALRCDPISGHVSLFWYQQALGQGPEFLTYFQNEAQLDKSGLPSDRFFAERPEGSVSTLKIQRTQQEDSAVYLCASSLPGQHSGNTIYFGEGSWLTVV.

A few counts support this clone. J is TRBJ1-3 and V is TRBV4-3; 10 bases match TRBD1. Germline assignment: CDR1 LGHNA and CDR2 YSLEER. Trimming took 3 bases from V and 1 from J; bases not matched to a gene: 6. The CDR3 runs 17 residues. The CDR3 DNA reads TGCGCCAGCAGCCAGGGGACAGGGGTGGGATCTGGAAACACCATATATTTT. Translation: CASSQGTGVGSGNTIYF.

This chain connects TRBV6-6 to TRBJ2-5; 7 bases map to TRBD1. V shed 4 bases and J 5 bases; nucleotides not matched to a gene: 7. Germline lookup yields CDR1 MNHNY and CDR2 SVGAGI (reference sequence). This CDR3 spans 14 amino acids. The CDR3 protein is CASSSGTAQETQYF. Written as DNA, the CDR3 is TGTGCCAGCAGTTCCGGGACAGCGCAGGAGACCCAGTACTTC.

This clone has a single count. The V and J genes are TRBV6-1 and TRBJ2-1; 9 bases match TRBD2. V lost 4 bases to trimming and J lost 3 bases; unmatched junction nucleotides: 4. There are 15 residues in the CDR3. Per germline, CDR1 MNHNS and CDR2 SASEGT. CDR3 region: CASSVLSGSYNEQFF. The CDR3 DNA follows: TGTGCCAGCAGTGTACTTAGCGGGAGCTACAATGAGCAGTTCTTC.

Turning to this clone: The same CDR3 arises from other DNA sequences in this sample as well. This sequence joins TRBV29-1 and TRBJ1-1; D is perhaps TRBD1 (5 bases). The ends were cut back, 6 bases at V and 5 bases at J, with 13 bases in the middle. This CDR3 contains 12 residues. Germline CDR1 SQVTM, CDR2 ANQGSEA. CDR3: CSVTETDTEAFF. The CDR3 region has the DNA TGCAGCGTGACGGAGACAGATACTGAAGCTTTCTTT.

V and J are TRBV6-5 and TRBJ1-2, with a weak D call TRBD1 (6 bases). The germline V and J ends were trimmed by 0 bases and 8 bases, with 16 bases remaining between them. This CDR3 contains 15 residues. The germline gives CDR1 MNHEY, CDR2 SVGAGI. CDR3: CASSYSTRGGSGYTF. The CDR3 coding sequence is TGTGCCAGCAGTTACTCTACCAGGGGAGGGTCCGGCTACACCTTC.

The J gene is TRBJ2-2, the V gene TRBV5-1; a weak D match, TRBD2 (6 bases). V was shortened by 0 bases and J by 4 bases, with 13 bases between the two germline ends. This CDR3 has 16 residues. CDR1 is SGHRS and CDR2 is YFSETQ in the germline V gene. The CDR3 nucleotides are TGCGCCAGCAGCTTGGCAAGGGGAGGAGGCACCGGGGAGCTGTTTTTT. It codes for CASSLARGGGTGELFF. Combining the CDR3 with reference TRBV5-1 and TRBJ2-2 gives the whole variable domain KAGVTQTPRYLIKTRGQQVTLSCSPISGHRSVSWYQQTPGQGLQFLFEYFSETQRNKGNFPGRFSGRQFSNSRSEMNVSTLELGDSALYLCASSLARGGGTGELFFGEGSRLTVL.